This T cell receptor (beta chain) was retrieved from a study of T-cell reconstitution after alpha-beta-depleted transplantation in children. The ends were cut back, 0 bases at V and 5 bases at J, with 13 bases in the middle. CDR3 size: 15 residues. The germline V gene has CDR1 LGHDT and CDR2 YNNKEL (reference sequence). During its preparation, the TCRbeta library received unique molecular identifiers. Each CDR3 protein gets one entry after TCRdb re-called the PCR reads with MiXCR. The sample includes a few hundred thousand distinct CDR3 sequences, approximately 10% of them seen just once. This clonotype was recorded many times.

Sequenced here: PBMCs from the stem cell graft donor, sampled from the stem cell graft. The clonotype comes from a human donor who donated a stem cell graft to a child with acute lymphoblastic leukemia. This chain joins TRBV3-1 and TRBJ1-2; no reliable D call. CDR3 bases: TGTGCCAGCAGCCAAGATAAGTCCATCGCGTATGGCTACACCTTC. It translates to CASSQDKSIAYGYTF. Filled out from reference TRBV3-1 and TRBJ1-2, the complete variable domain reads DTAVSQTPKYLVTQMGNDKSIKCEQNLGHDTMYWYKQDSKKFLKIMFSYNNKELIINETVPNRFSPKSPDKAHLNLHINSLELGDSAVYFCASSQDKSIAYGYTFGSGTRLTVV.